These T cell receptor beta chains were read from a single sample in a study of T cell responses to AZD1222 COVID-19 vaccine. Sequencing used immunoSEQ multiplex PCR; TCRdb keeps in-frame clones, though not all of them. The table lists about 120,000 clones, around 86% of them singletons, with 1% to 1.5% in the top ten. Sequenced material: peripheral blood, taken on day 0 of AZD1222 vaccination. These receptors came from an adult in good health. The CDR3 runs from the conserved cysteine through the conserved F or W. D genes are given only for firm matches. Size is stated for part of the rows, as once, few or many counts, or as a class when the clone is expanded.

TRBV7-9,TRBD1,TRBJ1-6,once,TGTGCCAGCCACTTATTACAGGGGACCTATAATTCACCCCTCCACTTT,CASHLLQGTYNSPLHF
TRBV10-2,NA,TRBJ1-2,once,TGCGCCAGCAGTGAGAAGGTCGACGGCTACACCTTC,CASSEKVDGYTF
TRBV7-9,NA,TRBJ1-3,once,TGTGCCAGCAGCTCCACCCTCTTGACCGTAGGCTCTGGAAACACCATATATTTT,CASSSTLLTVGSGNTIYF
TRBV18,NA,TRBJ2-1,NA,TGTGCCAGCTCACGCGGGGAAAGCTCCTACAATGAGCAGTTCTTC,CASSRGESSYNEQFF
TRBV24-1,TRBD2,TRBJ2-3,NA,TGTGCCACCAGTGATTCCGGGACTAGCAAGAACACAGATACGCAGTATTTT,CATSDSGTSKNTDTQYF
TRBV5-4,NA,TRBJ1-4,NA,TGTGCCAGCAGCCAGACCGCCTCGGGTTACGAAAAACTGTTTTTT,CASSQTASGYEKLFF
TRBV10-3,NA,TRBJ2-2,few,TGTGCCATCAGTGAGTCCCTCAACACCGGGGAGCTGTTTTTT,CAISESLNTGELFF
TRBV18,TRBD1,TRBJ1-2,NA,TGTGCCAGCTCACCCCTGGTTGGAGGGGGCCATGGGGATGGCTACACCTTC,CASSPLVGGGHGDGYTF
TRBV10-2,TRBD1,TRBJ1-6,NA,TGCGCCAGCAGTGACGGGGACAGGGGTTTGAGCTCCTATAATTCACCCCTCCACTTT,CASSDGDRGLSSYNSPLHF
TRBV6-5,TRBD1,TRBJ1-4,NA,TGTGCCAGCAGTCCCCGACAGGGTCGTACTGAAAAACTGTTTTTT,CASSPRQGRTEKLFF
TRBV5-1,NA,TRBJ1-2,NA,TGCGCCAGCAGCTTGGATCAAGGGTGGTATGGCTACACCTTC,CASSLDQGWYGYTF
TRBV20-1,NA,TRBJ1-2,NA,TGCAGTGCCCTTTTTAATGGCTACACCTTC,CSALFNGYTF
TRBV10-2,NA,TRBJ1-5,NA,TGCGCCAGCAGTGGCTTGGCAGGGGATCGTAGCAATCAGCCCCAGCATTTT,CASSGLAGDRSNQPQHF
TRBV9,NA,TRBJ1-6,NA,TGTGCCAGCAGCGAAGGGCCAGGTGCACCCCTCCACTTT,CASSEGPGAPLHF
TRBV6-2/TRBV6-3,TRBD2,TRBJ2-3,NA,TGTGCCAGCAGTCTAGCGGGGGGTCACACAGATACGCAGTATTTT,CASSLAGGHTDTQYF
TRBV5-1,NA,TRBJ2-7,NA,TGCGCCAGCAGCCGGGACCTAATGAATCGTGTCTACGAGCAGTACTTC,CASSRDLMNRVYEQYF
TRBV3-1/TRBV3-2,TRBD1,TRBJ1-6,NA,TGTGCCAGCAGCCAGGGACAGCTTAATTCACCCCTCCACTTT,CASSQGQLNSPLHF
TRBV2,TRBD1,TRBJ2-7,once,TGTGCCAGCAGTGAAAAAGGGACAGTAAACTCCTACGAGCAGTACTTC,CASSEKGTVNSYEQYF
TRBV6-1,NA,TRBJ1-2,NA,TGTGCCAGCAGTGAAAGGTCAAAGAACTATGGCTACACCTTC,CASSERSKNYGYTF
TRBV19,NA,TRBJ1-2,NA,TGTGCCAGTAGTGATCCGGGCCCCTATGGCTACACCTTC,CASSDPGPYGYTF
TRBV3-1/TRBV3-2,NA,TRBJ2-7,NA,TGTGCCAGCAGCCAAGATGACAGATACGAGCAGTACTTC,CASSQDDRYEQYF
TRBV6-2/TRBV6-3,NA,TRBJ2-6,NA,TGTGCCAGCAGGTACGGACTGCACTCTGGGGCCAACGTCCTGACTTTC,CASRYGLHSGANVLTF
TRBV7-9,NA,TRBJ2-7,NA,TGTGCCAGCAGCTTAGGGAACAGGGTGGGCTCCTACGAGCAGTACTTC,CASSLGNRVGSYEQYF
TRBV5-8,NA,TRBJ2-6,NA,TGTGCCAGCAGCACGGGGGCCAACGTCCTGACTTTC,CASSTGANVLTF
TRBV6-5,TRBD1,TRBJ1-1,once,TGTGCCAGCAAAGGGACAGGAATTATGAACACTGAAGCTTTCTTT,CASKGTGIMNTEAFF
TRBV29-1,NA,TRBJ2-7,NA,TGCAGCGTTGATACAGGGTCCGAGCAGTACTTC,CSVDTGSEQYF
TRBV30,NA,TRBJ2-7,NA,TGTGCCTGTGAGGCCTTGGAGGGCTACGAGCAGTACTTC,CACEALEGYEQYF
TRBV5-1,TRBD1,TRBJ2-1,once,TGCGCCAGCAGCCTTATTTCAAGGGGGCAAGGATTATACAATGAGCAGTTCTTC,CASSLISRGQGLYNEQFF
TRBV9,NA,TRBJ1-1,NA,TGTGCCAGCAGCGTAGCTATGAACACTGAAGCTTTCTTT,CASSVAMNTEAFF
TRBV5-5,TRBD1,TRBJ2-7,NA,TGTGCCAGCAGCTTGGGACAGGGCCTTTCCTACGAGCAGTACTTC,CASSLGQGLSYEQYF
TRBV7-8,NA,TRBJ2-5,NA,TGTGCCAGCAGCATTGCACGGGGGTTGGGGACCCAGTACTTC,CASSIARGLGTQYF
TRBV19,TRBD1,TRBJ1-5,NA,TGTGCCAGTCGACGACAGGGTATGGGTCAGCCCCAGCATTTT,CASRRQGMGQPQHF
TRBV3-1/TRBV3-2,NA,TRBJ2-7,NA,TGTGCCAGCAGCCAGTTTGATGGGTACGAGCAGTACTTC,CASSQFDGYEQYF
TRBV6-2/TRBV6-3,NA,TRBJ1-1,NA,TGTGCCAGCAGTTACTTGGGGGGAACTGAAGCTTTCTTT,CASSYLGGTEAFF
TRBV3-1/TRBV3-2,NA,TRBJ2-1,once,TGTGCCAGCAGCCCCGAAGGCTTCAGCTCCTACAATGAGCAGTTCTTC,CASSPEGFSSYNEQFF
TRBV7-7,TRBD1,TRBJ2-6,NA,TGTGCCAGCAGTTCAGGGGGAACTGGGGCCAACGTCCTGACTTTC,CASSSGGTGANVLTF
TRBV6-5,TRBD1,TRBJ1-4,NA,TGTGCCAGCAGAGAGGGACAGGGCAATGAAAAACTGTTTTTT,CASREGQGNEKLFF
TRBV6-1,TRBD1,TRBJ1-2,NA,TGTGCCAGCAGTGAGGGACAGGGGTCCTTTTTGTATGGCTACACCTTC,CASSEGQGSFLYGYTF
TRBV6-5,TRBD1,TRBJ1-2,once,TGTGCCAGCAGTCAGGACAGGGGGCGAGTAGGTGGCTACACCTTC,CASSQDRGRVGGYTF
TRBV24-1,NA,TRBJ1-2,NA,TGTGCCACCAGTGACCCTCTAAGGGCGGCCGGTCTAGTACGCGGCTACACCTTC,CATSDPLRAAGLVRGYTF